This TCR beta chain was profiled in a study of T cell responses to AZD1222 COVID-19 vaccine. Clones were read by immunoSEQ multiplex PCR, and TCRdb kept only the in-frame ones, dropping some. The table has around 180,000 clones, around 90% seen once; the top ten hold under 6.5%. CDR3 length: 13 amino acids. V was shortened by 6 bases and J by 5 bases, with 14 bases between the two germline ends. The germline V gene has CDR1 MNHEY and CDR2 SVGAGI. Material: peripheral blood, obtained on day 0 of AZD1222 vaccination. The genes are TRBV6-5 and TRBJ2-7; D is perhaps TRBD2 (5 bases). The clonotype was recovered from an adult in good health. This CDR3 is CASRLGSGDEQYF. CDR3 nucleotide sequence: TGTGCCAGCAGGCTGGGGTCCGGGGACGAGCAGTACTTC.